The rows below give T cell receptor beta chains drawn from one sample of a study of blood T cell repertoires in COVID-19. Libraries were prepared by immunoSEQ multiplex PCR; TCRdb keeps only in-frame clonotypes and omits some of them. The sample gives tens of thousands of clones, just over 90% of which show up once; under 0.4% is in the top ten. The source material was peripheral blood. The source is a man aged 45-65 years with COVID-19, enrolled during active disease. Both conserved end residues are part of each CDR3. The D gene is left open where the match is weak. Some rows mark clone size as missing; the rest say once, few, many or name a class of expanded clone.

clone_size: NA
d_call: TRBD1
v_call: TRBV6-6
cdr3_length: 15
j_call: TRBJ2-3
cdr3_aa: CASSYPGGGTDTQYF
cdr3_nt: TGTGCCAGCAGTTATCCAGGGGGTGGCACAGATACGCAGTATTTT

clone_size: NA
d_call: NA
v_call: TRBV1
cdr3_length: 19
j_call: TRBJ1-6
cdr3_aa: CTSSGTGGRVLSYNSPLHF
cdr3_nt: TGCACCAGCAGTGGGACAGGGGGCAGGGTATTGTCCTATAATTCACCCCTCCACTTT

clone_size: once
d_call: NA
v_call: TRBV7-2
cdr3_length: 15
j_call: TRBJ2-1
cdr3_aa: CASCPGTSSYNEQFF
cdr3_nt: TGTGCCAGCTGCCCCGGGACAAGCTCCTACAATGAGCAGTTCTTC

clone_size: few
d_call: TRBD2
v_call: TRBV13
cdr3_length: 18
j_call: TRBJ2-7
cdr3_aa: CASSTLAGGRLVSYEQYF
cdr3_nt: TGTGCCAGCAGCACACTAGCGGGAGGGCGCTTAGTCTCCTACGAGCAGTACTTC

clone_size: NA
d_call: NA
v_call: TRBV6-5
cdr3_length: 14
j_call: TRBJ1-6
cdr3_aa: CASRGHPYNSPLHF
cdr3_nt: TGTGCCAGCAGAGGACACCCTTATAATTCACCCCTCCACTTT

clone_size: NA
d_call: TRBD2
v_call: TRBV6-2/TRBV6-3
cdr3_length: 15
j_call: TRBJ2-7
cdr3_aa: CASSPQLAWTYEQYF
cdr3_nt: TGTGCCAGCAGCCCTCAACTAGCGTGGACCTACGAGCAGTACTTC

clone_size: NA
d_call: TRBD2
v_call: TRBV5-4
cdr3_length: 14
j_call: TRBJ2-7
cdr3_aa: CASSSGLAGGGQYF
cdr3_nt: TGTGCCAGCAGCTCAGGACTAGCGGGAGGGGGGCAGTACTTC

clone_size: NA
d_call: TRBD2
v_call: TRBV11-2
cdr3_length: 15
j_call: TRBJ2-7
cdr3_aa: CASSFGLAGAGEQYF
cdr3_nt: TGTGCCAGCAGCTTCGGACTAGCGGGAGCCGGCGAGCAGTACTTC

clone_size: NA
d_call: TRBD1
v_call: TRBV5-6
cdr3_length: 16
j_call: TRBJ1-5
cdr3_aa: CASSLRRGTGDQPQHF
cdr3_nt: TGTGCCAGCAGCTTGAGAAGGGGGACAGGGGATCAGCCCCAGCATTTT

clone_size: NA
d_call: TRBD2
v_call: TRBV7-9
cdr3_length: 15
j_call: TRBJ2-1
cdr3_aa: CASSLLAGVHNEQFF
cdr3_nt: TGTGCCAGCAGCTTATTAGCGGGGGTACACAATGAGCAGTTCTTC

clone_size: once
d_call: NA
v_call: TRBV4-3
cdr3_length: 18
j_call: TRBJ2-4
cdr3_aa: CASSQSWTEEYGKNIQYF
cdr3_nt: TGCGCCAGCAGCCAAAGTTGGACGGAGGAGTATGGCAAAAACATTCAGTACTTC

clone_size: NA
d_call: NA
v_call: TRBV4-3
cdr3_length: 14
j_call: TRBJ2-3
cdr3_aa: CASSPRLVTDTQYF
cdr3_nt: TGCGCCAGCAGCCCCAGACTCGTCACAGATACGCAGTATTTT

clone_size: NA
d_call: NA
v_call: TRBV18
cdr3_length: 14
j_call: TRBJ2-5
cdr3_aa: CASSPRGEGETQYF
cdr3_nt: TGTGCCAGCTCACCACGGGGGGAAGGGGAGACCCAGTACTTC

clone_size: NA
d_call: TRBD2
v_call: TRBV20-1
cdr3_length: 14
j_call: TRBJ2-5
cdr3_aa: CSASLAGYQETQYF
cdr3_nt: TGCAGTGCTAGTCTAGCGGGGTACCAAGAGACCCAGTACTTC

clone_size: once
d_call: TRBD2
v_call: TRBV4-2
cdr3_length: 15
j_call: TRBJ2-1
cdr3_aa: CASSPQAGIAHEQFF
cdr3_nt: TGTGCCAGCAGCCCCCAAGCGGGAATCGCCCATGAGCAGTTCTTC

clone_size: NA
d_call: TRBD1
v_call: TRBV20-1
cdr3_length: 13
j_call: TRBJ1-5
cdr3_aa: CSASRGQPQPQHF
cdr3_nt: TGCAGTGCTAGTAGGGGACAGCCCCAGCCCCAGCATTTT

clone_size: NA
d_call: NA
v_call: TRBV6-5
cdr3_length: 13
j_call: TRBJ1-1
cdr3_aa: CASLSPGYTEAFF
cdr3_nt: TGTGCCAGCCTTTCCCCAGGGTACACTGAAGCTTTCTTT

clone_size: NA
d_call: TRBD2
v_call: TRBV9
cdr3_length: 16
j_call: TRBJ2-7
cdr3_aa: CASSPSGLGGGHEQYF
cdr3_nt: TGTGCCAGCAGCCCATCGGGACTAGGCGGGGGACACGAGCAGTACTTC

clone_size: NA
d_call: TRBD1
v_call: TRBV19
cdr3_length: 14
j_call: TRBJ1-1
cdr3_aa: CASSIATGRSEAFF
cdr3_nt: TGTGCCAGTAGTATAGCGACAGGGAGAAGTGAAGCTTTCTTT

clone_size: NA
d_call: TRBD2
v_call: TRBV27
cdr3_length: 15
j_call: TRBJ2-1
cdr3_aa: CASSLLPAGSNEQFF
cdr3_nt: TGTGCCAGCAGTTTATTACCAGCGGGATCTAATGAGCAGTTCTTC

clone_size: NA
d_call: TRBD2
v_call: TRBV7-9
cdr3_length: 15
j_call: TRBJ2-5
cdr3_aa: CASSLAGGDGETQYF
cdr3_nt: TGTGCCAGCAGCTTAGCGGGAGGGGACGGGGAGACCCAGTACTTC

clone_size: NA
d_call: NA
v_call: TRBV11-2
cdr3_length: 13
j_call: TRBJ1-2
cdr3_aa: CASSLGTPYGYTF
cdr3_nt: TGTGCCAGCAGCTTAGGGACACCCTATGGCTACACCTTC

clone_size: once
d_call: NA
v_call: TRBV4-3
cdr3_length: 15
j_call: TRBJ1-4
cdr3_aa: CASSQATGSGEKLFF
cdr3_nt: TGCGCCAGCAGCCAAGCTACAGGGTCGGGCGAAAAACTGTTTTTT

clone_size: NA
d_call: NA
v_call: TRBV5-4
cdr3_length: 14
j_call: TRBJ2-1
cdr3_aa: CASSLAGSYNEQFF
cdr3_nt: TGTGCCAGCAGCTTGGCAGGGTCCTACAATGAGCAGTTCTTC

clone_size: NA
d_call: NA
v_call: TRBV4-2
cdr3_length: 15
j_call: TRBJ2-7
cdr3_aa: CASSQGSETAYEQYF
cdr3_nt: TGTGCCAGCAGCCAAGGGTCGGAGACCGCCTACGAGCAGTACTTC

clone_size: NA
d_call: NA
v_call: TRBV9
cdr3_length: 15
j_call: TRBJ2-5
cdr3_aa: CASSPWGQRQETQYF
cdr3_nt: TGTGCCAGCAGCCCTTGGGGGCAGAGACAAGAGACCCAGTACTTC